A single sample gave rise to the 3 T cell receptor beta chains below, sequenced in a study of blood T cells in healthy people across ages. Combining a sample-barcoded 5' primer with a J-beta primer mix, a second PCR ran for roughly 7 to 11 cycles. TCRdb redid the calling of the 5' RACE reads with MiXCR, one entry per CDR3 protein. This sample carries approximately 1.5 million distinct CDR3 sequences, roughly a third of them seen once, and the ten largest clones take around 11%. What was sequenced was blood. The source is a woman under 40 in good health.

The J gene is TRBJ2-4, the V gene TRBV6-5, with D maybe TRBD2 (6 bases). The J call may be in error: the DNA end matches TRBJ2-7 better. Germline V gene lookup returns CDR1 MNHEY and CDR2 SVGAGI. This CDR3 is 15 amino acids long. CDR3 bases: TGTGCCAGCAGTATCGTTTCTGACGGGAGCTACGAGCAGTACTTC. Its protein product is CASSIVSDGSYEQYF.

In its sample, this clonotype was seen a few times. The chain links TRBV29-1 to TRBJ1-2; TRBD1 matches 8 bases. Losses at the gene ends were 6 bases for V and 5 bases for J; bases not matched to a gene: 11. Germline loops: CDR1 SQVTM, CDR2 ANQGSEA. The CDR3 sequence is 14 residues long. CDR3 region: CSVVMTGEMYGYTF. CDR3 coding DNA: TGCAGCGTCGTTATGACAGGGGAGATGTATGGCTACACCTTC.

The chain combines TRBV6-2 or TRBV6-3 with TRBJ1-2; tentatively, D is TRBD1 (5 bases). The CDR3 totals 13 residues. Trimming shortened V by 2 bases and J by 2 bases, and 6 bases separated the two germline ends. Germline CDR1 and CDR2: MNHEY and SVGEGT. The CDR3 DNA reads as TGTGCCAGCAGTTACAAGGGGAACTATGGCTACACCTTC. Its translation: CASSYKGNYGYTF.